These T cell receptor beta chains were read from a single sample in a study of cytotoxic CD8 clonotypes in ibrutinib-treated CLL. Clones were sequenced by immunoSEQ multiplex PCR, and TCRdb holds only the in-frame ones, with some missing. The table shows fewer than 5,000 clones, with roughly four fifths occurring only once. Sequenced material: PBMCs, taken before ibrutinib treatment. Receptors were obtained from a human donor with chronic lymphocytic leukemia. Each CDR3 is given with its conserved first and last residue. D genes are given only for firm matches. Expanded clones get a size class; other rows say once, few or many, or leave the size out.

size: .
V: TRBV7-2
D: TRBD2
J: TRBJ2-1
CDR3: CASSLIGTSGNNEQFF
DNA: TGTGCCAGCAGCTTAATTGGGACTAGCGGGAACAATGAGCAGTTCTTC

size: .
V: TRBV7-9
D: TRBD2
J: TRBJ2-7
CDR3: CASSPPLPTSGNYEQYF
DNA: TGTGCCAGCAGCCCGCCCCTCCCGACTAGCGGTAACTACGAGCAGTACTTC

size: .
V: TRBV19
D: .
J: TRBJ2-2
CDR3: CASSIDRVGGTNTGELFF
DNA: TGTGCCAGTAGTATAGACAGGGTTGGCGGGACGAACACCGGGGAGCTGTTTTTT

size: once
V: TRBV10-3
D: .
J: TRBJ1-1
CDR3: CAIRRRDSERNTEAFF
DNA: TGTGCCATCAGGAGGCGAGACAGCGAGAGGAACACTGAAGCTTTCTTT

size: .
V: TRBV5-6
D: .
J: TRBJ2-3
CDR3: CASREQGTGTDTQYF
DNA: TGTGCCAGCAGGGAACAAGGGACCGGCACAGATACGCAGTATTTT

size: .
V: TRBV6-5
D: TRBD1
J: TRBJ2-7
CDR3: CASTPLRDRDQGQYF
DNA: TGTGCCAGCACCCCTTTGCGGGACAGGGATCAAGGGCAGTACTTC

size: .
V: TRBV2
D: .
J: TRBJ1-2
CDR3: CASSERTAIGYTF
DNA: TGTGCCAGCAGTGAACGGACAGCTATAGGCTACACCTTC

size: .
V: TRBV19
D: .
J: TRBJ2-7
CDR3: CASTPDGGTEEQYF
DNA: TGTGCCAGTACCCCGGACGGGGGAACAGAAGAGCAGTACTTC

size: .
V: TRBV19
D: .
J: TRBJ1-5
CDR3: CASIKGGTGHQPQHF
DNA: TGTGCCAGTATAAAAGGTGGAACAGGTCATCAGCCCCAGCATTTT

size: .
V: TRBV27
D: TRBD1
J: TRBJ2-7
CDR3: CASSSKGQGYSYEQYF
DNA: TGTGCCAGCAGCAGCAAGGGACAGGGATACTCCTACGAGCAGTACTTC

size: few
V: TRBV27
D: TRBD1
J: TRBJ2-3
CDR3: CASSSDREADTQYF
DNA: TGTGCCAGCAGTTCGGACAGGGAAGCAGATACGCAGTATTTT

size: few
V: TRBV2
D: .
J: TRBJ1-2
CDR3: CASVLDRRNYGYTF
DNA: TGTGCCAGCGTACTAGACAGGCGTAACTATGGCTACACCTTC

size: .
V: TRBV9
D: .
J: TRBJ1-1
CDR3: CASSASPEGGTEAFF
DNA: TGTGCCAGCAGCGCCTCCCCTGAGGGGGGGACTGAAGCTTTCTTT

size: .
V: TRBV19
D: .
J: TRBJ2-7
CDR3: CASSIGHLAYEQYF
DNA: TGTGCCAGTAGTATAGGGCACCTAGCCTACGAGCAGTACTTC

size: few
V: TRBV5-8
D: .
J: TRBJ1-2
CDR3: CASSPLDRGGYTF
DNA: TGTGCCAGCAGCCCTTTGGACAGAGGGGGCTACACCTTC

size: .
V: TRBV27
D: .
J: TRBJ2-1
CDR3: CASSKRNHNEQFF
DNA: TGTGCCAGCAGTAAACGGAATCACAATGAGCAGTTCTTC

size: .
V: TRBV5-1
D: .
J: TRBJ2-7
CDR3: CASSLRARSYEQYF
DNA: TGCGCCAGCAGCTTGCGGGCCCGCTCCTACGAGCAGTACTTC

size: once
V: TRBV2
D: TRBD2
J: TRBJ2-3
CDR3: CASKSSLAGILSTDTQYF
DNA: TGTGCCAGCAAATCTTCTCTAGCGGGAATACTTAGCACAGATACGCAGTATTTT

size: .
V: TRBV10-3
D: TRBD1
J: TRBJ1-1
CDR3: CAISVDRGNTEAFF
DNA: TGTGCCATCAGTGTCGACAGGGGGAACACTGAAGCTTTCTTT

size: .
V: TRBV4-1
D: .
J: TRBJ2-7
CDR3: CASSRGWRDQTYEQYF
DNA: TGCGCCAGCAGCCGGGGATGGCGGGACCAGACCTACGAGCAGTACTTC

size: .
V: TRBV19
D: .
J: TRBJ2-1
CDR3: CATKHHEQFF
DNA: TGTGCCACCAAACACCATGAGCAGTTCTTC

size: .
V: TRBV9
D: .
J: TRBJ1-3
CDR3: CASSARDPSSGNTIYF
DNA: TGTGCCAGCAGCGCGAGGGACCCTTCCTCTGGAAACACCATATATTTT

size: once
V: TRBV18
D: TRBD1
J: TRBJ1-5
CDR3: CASSPGTGGSQPQHF
DNA: TGTGCCAGCTCACCAGGGACAGGGGGCAGTCAGCCCCAGCATTTT

size: once
V: TRBV12-5
D: .
J: TRBJ2-1
CDR3: CASGLTGTAAVEQFF
DNA: TGTGCTAGTGGTTTGACCGGGACCGCCGCCGTTGAGCAGTTCTTC

size: .
V: TRBV5-1
D: .
J: TRBJ2-2
CDR3: CASSLGGAGTGELFF
DNA: TGCGCCAGCAGCTTGGGCGGGGCAGGCACCGGGGAGCTGTTTTTT

size: .
V: TRBV7-3
D: TRBD2
J: TRBJ2-3
CDR3: CASSPGGLAGGLDTQYF
DNA: TGTGCCAGCAGCCCAGGGGGACTAGCGGGAGGATTAGATACGCAGTATTTT

size: .
V: TRBV11-2
D: .
J: TRBJ2-7
CDR3: CASSSSYYEQYF
DNA: TGTGCCAGCAGCTCCTCCTATTACGAGCAGTACTTC

size: .
V: TRBV10-3
D: .
J: TRBJ2-1
CDR3: CAISEPNSGNSYNEQFF
DNA: TGTGCCATCAGTGAGCCGAACTCGGGAAACTCCTACAATGAGCAGTTCTTC

size: .
V: TRBV7-9
D: TRBD1
J: TRBJ1-1
CDR3: CASSPQGEGTEAFF
DNA: TGTGCCAGCAGCCCCCAGGGGGAAGGAACTGAAGCTTTCTTT

size: once
V: TRBV5-1
D: TRBD2
J: TRBJ2-1
CDR3: CASSFGLASNEQFF
DNA: TGCGCCAGCAGCTTTGGACTAGCGTCCAATGAGCAGTTCTTC

size: .
V: TRBV13
D: TRBD2
J: TRBJ2-1
CDR3: CASSFLTSGLATYNEQFF
DNA: TGTGCCAGCAGCTTTCTAACATCGGGACTAGCGACATACAATGAGCAGTTCTTC

size: once
V: TRBV4-1
D: .
J: TRBJ1-2
CDR3: CASSQDGQTYYGYTF
DNA: TGCGCCAGCAGCCAAGACGGACAGACCTACTATGGCTACACCTTC

size: .
V: TRBV6-1
D: TRBD1
J: TRBJ2-4
CDR3: CASSEGQGAGGKNIQYF
DNA: TGTGCCAGCAGTGAAGGACAGGGGGCCGGGGGTAAAAACATTCAGTACTTC

size: .
V: TRBV10-2
D: TRBD2
J: TRBJ2-7
CDR3: CASTGTSGPYEQYF
DNA: TGCGCCAGCACCGGGACTAGCGGCCCCTACGAGCAGTACTTC

size: .
V: TRBV4-2
D: .
J: TRBJ2-2
CDR3: CASSQDSSSWEAGELFF
DNA: TGTGCCAGCAGCCAAGATAGTAGTAGTTGGGAGGCCGGGGAGCTGTTTTTT

size: .
V: TRBV7-3
D: .
J: TRBJ2-7
CDR3: CASSPSEGEQYF
DNA: TGTGCCAGCAGCCCCTCGGAAGGCGAGCAGTACTTC

size: .
V: TRBV7-9
D: .
J: TRBJ2-3
CDR3: CASSLGPRMRADTQYF
DNA: TGTGCCAGCAGCCTGGGGCCTAGAATGAGGGCAGATACGCAGTATTTT

size: .
V: TRBV2
D: TRBD1
J: TRBJ2-5
CDR3: CASSASGTGFQTQYF
DNA: TGTGCCAGCAGTGCCTCCGGGACAGGGTTTCAGACCCAGTACTTC

size: .
V: TRBV5-5
D: TRBD2
J: TRBJ2-1
CDR3: CASSLFGGREFNEQFF
DNA: TGTGCCAGCAGCTTGTTCGGCGGGAGGGAATTCAATGAGCAGTTCTTC

size: .
V: TRBV28
D: .
J: TRBJ1-4
CDR3: CASRLNRAPGLNEKLFF
DNA: TGTGCCAGCAGGCTAAATAGAGCGCCGGGTCTAAATGAAAAACTGTTTTTT

size: few
V: TRBV7-3
D: TRBD1
J: TRBJ2-7
CDR3: CASSSGQGIDEQYF
DNA: TGTGCCAGCAGCTCGGGACAGGGAATCGACGAGCAGTACTTC

size: .
V: TRBV7-2
D: .
J: TRBJ2-7
CDR3: CASSLEVGSVYEQYF
DNA: TGTGCCAGCAGCTTAGAAGTGGGTAGCGTGTACGAGCAGTACTTC

size: .
V: TRBV11-3
D: .
J: TRBJ2-3
CDR3: CASSLGGSRAFTDTQYF
DNA: TGTGCCAGCAGCTTAGGAGGCTCGCGGGCCTTTACAGATACGCAGTATTTT